These T cell receptor beta chains were read from a single sample in a study of blood T cell repertoires in COVID-19. The data were produced by immunoSEQ multiplex PCR, yet TCRdb's version contains in-frame clones alone and is incomplete. Counted here are 150,000 to 200,000 clones, 86% occurring once; the ten biggest clones make up around 8.6%. Specimen: PBMCs or T cells enriched from blood (not recorded which). The receptors stem from a woman in her 30s who had recovered from COVID-19. Both conserved end residues are part of each CDR3. A D gene is named only where the DNA matches it firmly. The size entry is marked missing in some rows and otherwise reads once, few, many or a size class.

D: TRBD2; J: TRBJ2-1; size: once; V: TRBV10-3; DNA: TGTGCCATCAGTGAGTCCGGTGCGGGAGGACGGAATGAGCAGTTCTTC; CDR3: CAISESGAGGRNEQFF
D: TRBD1; J: TRBJ2-7; size: -; V: TRBV11-2; DNA: TGTGCCAGCAGCTTAGCTAGGGTTCTGGACAGGAGCTCCTACGAGCAGTACTTC; CDR3: CASSLARVLDRSSYEQYF
D: -; J: TRBJ2-1; size: -; V: TRBV5-1; DNA: TGCGCCAGCAGCACCGGGACTTACAATGAGCAGTTCTTC; CDR3: CASSTGTYNEQFF
D: -; J: TRBJ2-2; size: -; V: TRBV10-3; DNA: TGTGCCATCAGTGAGTCGTTCTCCGGGGAGCTGTTTTTT; CDR3: CAISESFSGELFF
D: -; J: TRBJ2-1; size: -; V: TRBV18; DNA: TGTGCCAGCTCACTAGAATACAATGAGCAGTTCTTC; CDR3: CASSLEYNEQFF
D: -; J: TRBJ1-3; size: -; V: TRBV6-5; DNA: TGTGCCAGCAGCACGGGGGACACCATATATTTT; CDR3: CASSTGDTIYF
D: TRBD2; J: TRBJ2-7; size: once; V: TRBV3-1/TRBV3-2; DNA: TGTGCCAGCAGCCAAGATTCTGGACTAGCGGGACGGCGCGAGCAGTACTTC; CDR3: CASSQDSGLAGRREQYF
D: TRBD1; J: TRBJ1-2; size: -; V: TRBV6-5; DNA: TGTGCCAGCAGTTACGGGCAGACAGGGGCCAACTATGGCTACACCTTC; CDR3: CASSYGQTGANYGYTF
D: TRBD2; J: TRBJ2-2; size: -; V: TRBV7-9; DNA: TGTGCCAGCAGCTTCGCGACTAGCGGGAGCCGGGAGCTGTTTTTT; CDR3: CASSFATSGSRELFF
D: -; J: TRBJ2-7; size: -; V: TRBV10-3; DNA: TGTGCCATCAGTGGTCAGGGCGACGACGAGCAGTACTTC; CDR3: CAISGQGDDEQYF
D: -; J: TRBJ2-2; size: -; V: TRBV2; DNA: TGTGCCAGCAGAATAGCGGTTCTTAGCACCGGGGAGCTGTTTTTT; CDR3: CASRIAVLSTGELFF
D: TRBD1; J: TRBJ2-1; size: -; V: TRBV4-1; DNA: TGCGCCAGCAGCCAAGAGGCCGCCAGGGGGCCAGGGGATGAGCAGTTCTTC; CDR3: CASSQEAARGPGDEQFF
D: TRBD1; J: TRBJ1-1; size: -; V: TRBV11-1; DNA: TGTGCCAGCAGCTCGGAGGACAGGGCGAACACTGAAGCTTTCTTT; CDR3: CASSSEDRANTEAFF
D: -; J: TRBJ2-6; size: -; V: TRBV10-3; DNA: TGTGCCATCAGTGATTCAGGAGGCTCTGGGGCCAACGTCCTGACTTTC; CDR3: CAISDSGGSGANVLTF
D: -; J: TRBJ2-2; size: -; V: TRBV5-6; DNA: TGTGCCAGCAGCTTGGCACTGACAACCGGGGAGCTGTTTTTT; CDR3: CASSLALTTGELFF
D: -; J: TRBJ2-3; size: -; V: TRBV25-1; DNA: TGTGCCAGCAGTGAATTCAGCGGTTCTCAAACAGATACGCAGTATTTT; CDR3: CASSEFSGSQTDTQYF
D: -; J: TRBJ2-2; size: few; V: TRBV2; DNA: TGTGCCAGCAGTGATAAAGGGAGCACCGGGGAGCTGTTTTTT; CDR3: CASSDKGSTGELFF
D: -; J: TRBJ2-3; size: -; V: TRBV7-2; DNA: TGTGCCAGCAGCTTAGACGCAGGCACAGATACGCAGTATTTT; CDR3: CASSLDAGTDTQYF
D: -; J: TRBJ2-3; size: -; V: TRBV6-1; DNA: TGTGCCAGCAGTGAACCGGGTCATACTAGCACAGATACGCAGTATTTT; CDR3: CASSEPGHTSTDTQYF
D: -; J: TRBJ1-3; size: -; V: TRBV2; DNA: TGTGCCAGCATCGAAGCTGTAGGAAACACCATATATTTT; CDR3: CASIEAVGNTIYF
D: TRBD1; J: TRBJ1-5; size: -; V: TRBV2; DNA: TGTGCCAGCAGTGGGCCGGGACAGGGGGGGCAGCCCCAGCATTTT; CDR3: CASSGPGQGGQPQHF
D: TRBD1; J: TRBJ2-7; size: -; V: TRBV28; DNA: TGTGCCAGCCACACCACCTCGACAGGGGACTACGAGCAGTACTTC; CDR3: CASHTTSTGDYEQYF
D: -; J: TRBJ2-1; size: -; V: TRBV12-5; DNA: TGTGCTAGTGGCCTTACAGGGCGCAATGAGCAGTTCTTC; CDR3: CASGLTGRNEQFF
D: -; J: TRBJ1-6; size: -; V: TRBV11-2; DNA: TGTGCCAGCAGTAGCTCCTATAATTCACCCCTCCACTTT; CDR3: CASSSSYNSPLHF
D: -; J: TRBJ2-2; size: -; V: TRBV4-1; DNA: TGCGCCAGCAGCCAAGTGTACGGCACCGGGGAGCTGTTTTTT; CDR3: CASSQVYGTGELFF
D: TRBD2; J: TRBJ2-1; size: -; V: TRBV3-1/TRBV3-2; DNA: TGTGCCAGCAGCCTACTAGCGGGAGCCCCCGCGAGCTCCTACAATGAGCAGTTCTTC; CDR3: CASSLLAGAPASSYNEQFF
D: TRBD2; J: TRBJ2-7; size: -; V: TRBV20-1; DNA: TGCAGTGCTAGTAAACCGGGACTAGCGGGAGGGCGGGTCGCCTACGAGCAGTACTTC; CDR3: CSASKPGLAGGRVAYEQYF
D: -; J: TRBJ2-6; size: -; V: TRBV7-9; DNA: TGTGCCAGCAGCTTAGGCTATAGGGGCTCTGGGGCCAACGTCCTGACTTTC; CDR3: CASSLGYRGSGANVLTF
D: -; J: TRBJ1-1; size: -; V: TRBV12-3/TRBV12-4; DNA: TGTGCCAGCAGCCCTCGAGCTTTCTTT; CDR3: CASSPRAFF
D: -; J: TRBJ2-1; size: -; V: TRBV10-3; DNA: TGTGCCATCAGTGAGTCAGGGTCCAAGGGGGTTTACAATGAGCAGTTCTTC; CDR3: CAISESGSKGVYNEQFF